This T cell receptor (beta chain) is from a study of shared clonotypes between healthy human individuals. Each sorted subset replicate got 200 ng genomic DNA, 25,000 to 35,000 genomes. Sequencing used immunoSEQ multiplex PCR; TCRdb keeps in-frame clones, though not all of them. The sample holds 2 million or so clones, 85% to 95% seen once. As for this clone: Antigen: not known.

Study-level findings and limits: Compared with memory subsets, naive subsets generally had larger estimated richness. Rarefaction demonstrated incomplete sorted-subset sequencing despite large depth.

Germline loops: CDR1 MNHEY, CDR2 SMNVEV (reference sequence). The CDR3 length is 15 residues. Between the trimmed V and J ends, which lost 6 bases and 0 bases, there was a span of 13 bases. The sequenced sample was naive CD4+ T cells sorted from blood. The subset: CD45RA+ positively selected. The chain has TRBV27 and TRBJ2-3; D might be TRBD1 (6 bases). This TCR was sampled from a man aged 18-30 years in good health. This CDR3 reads CASSPDRLSTDTQYF. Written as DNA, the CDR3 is TGTGCCAGCAGCCCCGACAGGCTAAGCACAGATACGCAGTATTTT.